Below, 3 T cell receptor beta chains from the same sample are listed, as sequenced in a study of CD8+CD57+ T cells in acquired aplastic anemia. TCR beta VDJ and CDR3 profiling used genomic DNA as template. TCRdb reanalysed the reads using MiXCR and keeps one entry per CDR3 protein. The table has some 150,000 distinct CDR3 sequences, about two thirds seen once. Patients sequenced had flow cytometry evidence of CD8+CD57+ cell expansion. Sequenced input: sorted CD4+, CD8+, or CD8+CD57+ T cells (not recorded which) from PBMCs. The receptors come from a human donor with aplastic anemia.

This clonotype occurred a few times. V and J are TRBV4-3 and TRBJ1-1, with D possibly TRBD1 on 5 matching bases. V lost 4 bases, J lost 5 bases, and 20 bases lay in between. The CDR3 has 16 residues. Germline values: CDR1 LGHNA, CDR2 YSLEER. The CDR3 DNA reads TGCGCCAGCAGCCCGTACCTCGCAGGGAAGGGGACTGAAGCTTTCTTT. As protein: CASSPYLAGKGTEAFF.

The chain couples TRBV20-1 to TRBJ1-2; D possibly corresponds to TRBD1 (5 bases). Germline CDR1 and CDR2: DFQATT and SNEGSKA (reference sequence). The length of the CDR3 is 16 residues. Trimming stripped 2 bases from V and 0 bases from J, with 16 bases between. CDR3 protein: CSARPQGGGSNYGYTF. Here the CDR3 DNA reads TGCAGTGCTAGACCACAAGGCGGGGGTTCTAACTATGGCTACACCTTC.

V usage is TRBV20-1 and J usage is TRBJ2-3, with D perhaps matching TRBD2 (5 bases). V was cut by 3 bases and J by 2 bases, with 18 bases left in between. The V gene's germline CDR1 is DFQATT and CDR2 SNEGSKA (reference sequence). The CDR3 runs 16 residues. The chain's CDR3 is CSASEPRGLYTDTQYF. CDR3 DNA: TGCAGTGCTAGTGAACCCCGCGGGCTCTACACAGATACGCAGTATTTT.